The 20 T cell receptor beta chains reported below all come from one sample, sequenced in a study of post-analysis software for immune sequencing data. Presence of unique molecular identifiers characterized the TCR beta cDNA libraries. TCRdb fed the PCR reads into MiXCR, producing one record per CDR3 protein. The repertoire consists of roughly 540,000 distinct CDR3 sequences, with roughly 34% occurring once and the leading ten covering approximately 6%. No antigen is known for these receptors. General study results and limits: Comparison of patients with controls showed four or five TRBV segments more frequent in patients, TRBV5-6, TRBV5-1 and TRBV20-1 among them.

Material: blood. These receptors came from a girl under 18 with multiple sclerosis.

This clonotype was seen ten or more times. The V gene is TRBV29-1, the J gene TRBJ2-1; 12 bases match TRBD2. Losses at the gene ends were 7 bases for V and 2 bases for J; bases not matched to a gene: 9. The CDR3 runs to 16 residues. The germline gives CDR1 SQVTM, CDR2 ANQGSEA. The CDR3 DNA is TGCAGCGCCCTACTAGCGGGGGGCATCACCTACAATGAGCAGTTCTTC. Translated, it gives CSALLAGGITYNEQFF.

The gene calls are TRBV20-1 and TRBJ2-1, with a weak D call TRBD2 (5 bases). Looked up from germline, CDR1 is DFQATT and CDR2 is SNEGSKA (reference sequence). This CDR3 comprises 13 residues. The CDR3 loop is CRDCGRCYNEQFF. The DNA of the CDR3 is TGCAGGGATTGCGGGCGTTGCTACAATGAGCAGTTCTTC.

CDR3 amino acids: CASSQGGGSGENYGYTF. The CDR3 bases are TGTGCCAGCAGTCAGGGTGGGGGCTCAGGAGAAAACTATGGCTACACCTTC. The J gene is TRBJ1-2, the V gene TRBV6-6; TRBD1 might be the D (6 bases). Germline loops: CDR1 MNHNY, CDR2 SVGAGI (reference sequence). This CDR3 is 17 amino acids long. The germline V and J ends were trimmed by 5 bases and 2 bases, with 21 bases remaining between them.

This chain uses TRBV15 with TRBJ1-4; no clear D gene. V was shortened by 0 bases and J by 1 base, with 9 bases between the two germline ends. The germline gives CDR1 LNHNV, CDR2 YYDKDF (reference sequence). The CDR3 consists of 16 residues. DNA of the CDR3: TGTGCCACCAGCAGAGAATTGACACTAACTAATGAAAAACTGTTTTTT. Its translation: CATSRELTLTNEKLFF.

Note on this clonotype: At one end the junction does not follow the germline gene, possibly because of a read error. This chain connects TRBV6-6 to TRBJ1-4, with TRBD1 matching 8 bases. The germline V gene has CDR1 MNHNY and CDR2 SVGAGI (reference sequence). This CDR3 is built from 15 residues. The CDR3: CASSYSGQGNEKLFF. In DNA, the CDR3 is TGTGCCAGTAGTTACTCAGGACAGGGTAACGAAAAACTGTTTTTT.

This chain uses TRBV10-3 with TRBJ2-1; TRBD1 might be the D (6 bases). The CDR3 runs to 18 residues. Germline V gene data show CDR1 as ENHRY and CDR2 as SYGVKD. The ends were cut back, 3 bases at V and 2 bases at J, with 20 bases in the middle. CDR3 amino acids: CAISDPGPQGKAYNEQFF. The DNA for the CDR3 is TGTGCCATCAGTGACCCCGGCCCACAGGGTAAGGCCTACAATGAGCAGTTCTTC.

Of note for this clonotype: One end of the junction does not line up with germline, which may come from a read error. V usage is TRBV6-6 and J usage is TRBJ2-2; tentatively, D is TRBD1 (5 bases). Germline V gene data show CDR1 as MNHNY and CDR2 as SVGAGI (reference sequence). The CDR3 has 14 residues. CDR3 residues: CAGSRNRHTGELFF. The CDR3 DNA follows: TGTGCCGGCAGTCGTAACAGGCACACCGGGGAGCTGTTTTTT.

This clonotype was counted between two and nine times. V and J are TRBV5-5 and TRBJ1-6; the D is unclear. The germline V gene encodes CDR1 SGHKS and CDR2 YYEKEE (reference sequence). CDR3 length: 20 amino acids. V was shortened by 4 bases and J by 0 bases, with 23 bases between the two germline ends. The CDR3 DNA follows: TGTGCCAGCAGCATAGCCGCGGGTCCACAAATGACCTCCTATAATTCACCCCTCCACTTT. Protein sequence: CASSIAAGPQMTSYNSPLHF.

There are a few counts of this clonotype. V is TRBV29-1 and J is TRBJ1-1; no firm D call. From germline, CDR1 is SQVTM and CDR2 ANQGSEA. The CDR3 spans 13 residues. Trimming pared 4 bases from V and 0 bases from J, leaving 9 bases between. CDR3 protein: CSVARHLNTEAFF. The CDR3 coding sequence is TGCAGCGTTGCAAGACACCTGAACACTGAAGCTTTCTTT.

The chain joins TRBV11-3 to TRBJ2-5, with TRBD1 matching over 7 bases. V shed 4 bases and J 11 bases; nucleotides not matched to a gene: 16. Germline-derived CDR1 and CDR2 are SGHNT and YENEEA. The CDR3 contains 15 residues. For the CDR3, the DNA is TGTGCCAGCAGCTCCCGCCGGGACAGCGGTGCCAAGCAGTACTTC. Amino acid sequence: CASSSRRDSGAKQYF.

This chain connects TRBV28 to TRBJ1-1; D ambiguous. The CDR3 has 14 amino acids. Germline values: CDR1 MDHEN, CDR2 SYDVKM. V was clipped by 3 bases and J by 5 bases, with 13 bases between them. CDR3 sequence (DNA): TGTGCCAGCAGTTTCTCTACTACGGGGACTGAAGCTTTCTTT. Encoded protein: CASSFSTTGTEAFF.

This rearrangement joins TRBV6-5 to TRBJ1-2, with 7 bases matching TRBD1. The CDR3 has 15 amino acids. In germline, CDR1 is MNHEY, CDR2 SVGAGI. V was pared by 2 bases and J by 0 bases, with 3 bases of the junction left unmatched. The CDR3 DNA sequence: TGTGCCAGCAGTTACGGGACAGACACTAACTATGGCTACACCTTC. This sequence encodes CASSYGTDTNYGYTF.

The chain links TRBV5-1 to TRBJ2-1; 10 bases match TRBD1. CDR3 length equals 16 residues. The V gene end was trimmed by 0 bases and the J gene end by 7 bases; junction bases not matched to a gene: 7. CDR1 SGHRS and CDR2 YFSETQ come from the germline V gene. CDR3 sequence (DNA): TGCGCCAGCAGCTTGGAGGGGACAGGGGTTTGGAATGAGCAGTTCTTC. Amino acids: CASSLEGTGVWNEQFF. The whole variable domain, remainder taken from reference TRBV5-1 and TRBJ2-1, is KAGVTQTPRYLIKTRGQQVTLSCSPISGHRSVSWYQQTPGQGLQFLFEYFSETQRNKGNFPGRFSGRQFSNSRSEMNVSTLELGDSALYLCASSLEGTGVWNEQFFGPGTRLTVL.

Remarks on this clonotype: Mismatch with germline at one junction end may stem from a read error. This chain uses TRBV7-7 with TRBJ2-5; D unresolved. There are 14 residues in the CDR3. Germline V gene sequence: CDR1 SSHAT, CDR2 FNYEAQ (reference sequence). The CDR3 loop is CASSLVPGGETQYF. The CDR3 DNA is TGTGCTAGCAGCTTGGTCCCCGGTGGGGAGACCCAGTACTTC.

The rearrangement links TRBV9 to TRBJ1-2; a possible D gene is TRBD1 (5 bases). With 3 bases removed from V and 11 bases from J, the gap between germline ends came to 20 bases. Germline assignment: CDR1 SGDLS and CDR2 YYNGEE. The CDR3 has 14 amino acids. The CDR3 sequence: CASSALGGTYSYTF. The CDR3 region has the DNA TGTGCCAGCAGCGCGCTGGGGGGAACCTATTCGTACACCTTC. The whole variable domain, filled in from reference TRBV9 and TRBJ1-2, reads DSGVTQTPKHLITATGQRVTLRCSPRSGDLSVYWYQQSLDQGLQFLIQYYNGEERAKGNILERFSAQQFPDLHSELNLSSLELGDSALYFCASSALGGTYSYTFGSGTRLTVV.

This clonotype was counted a few times. V gene TRBV7-2 combines with J gene TRBJ2-4, with D perhaps matching TRBD2 (5 bases). V shed 4 bases and J shed 8 bases, with 21 bases lying between them. The CDR3 length is 16 residues. The germline CDR1 and CDR2 sequences are SGHTA and FQGNSA. The CDR3 region has the DNA TGTGCCAGCAGCTACTATACCTCGCGGGCCTCGGACATTCAGTACTTC. Translating it yields CASSYYTSRASDIQYF.

This clonotype was counted a few times. V and J are TRBV29-1 and TRBJ2-7; D gene ambiguous. CDR1 and CDR2 from the germline V gene are SQVTM and ANQGSEA. The CDR3 covers 12 residues. The V gene lost 2 bases and the J gene lost 5 bases, with 10 bases spanning the gap. The CDR3 is CSVESGYNEQYF. For the CDR3, the DNA is TGCAGCGTTGAATCTGGGTACAACGAGCAGTACTTC.

This clonotype was detected only a few times. The chain recombines TRBV20-1 with TRBJ2-1; D is possibly TRBD1 (5 bases). Trimming took 1 base from V and 2 from J, leaving 15 bases between them. Germline loops: CDR1 DFQATT, CDR2 SNEGSKA (reference sequence). CDR3 length: 16 amino acids. CDR3 coding DNA: TGCAGTGCTAGAGCCAGGGCCCTGGACACCTACAATGAGCAGTTCTTC. Translation gives CSARARALDTYNEQFF.

The rearrangement uses TRBV3-1 and TRBJ2-5; 9 bases fit TRBD1. The V gene end was trimmed by 4 bases and the J gene end by 5 bases; junction bases not matched to a gene: 8. The CDR3 spans 15 residues. Germline V gene data show CDR1 as LGHDT and CDR2 as YNNKEL (reference sequence). Here the CDR3 reads CASSPTGGTEETQYF. The CDR3 coding sequence is TGTGCCAGCAGCCCGACAGGGGGGACGGAGGAGACCCAGTACTTC.

The chain couples TRBV5-1 to TRBJ2-1; 8 nucleotides agree with TRBD2. Germline-derived CDR1 and CDR2 are SGHRS and YFSETQ. The CDR3 has 16 amino acids. Unmatched junction bases numbered 5, after V lost 3 bases and J lost 0 bases. The CDR3 DNA follows: TGCGCCAGCAGCTCAGCCGGGACTAGCTCCTACAATGAGCAGTTCTTC. Protein: CASSSAGTSSYNEQFF.